The TCR beta chain described here comes from a study of beta chain features in type 1 diabetes. This clone was detected only a few times. Germline V gene data show CDR1 as SQVTM and CDR2 as ANQGSEA. Trimming cost V 6 bases and J 8 bases; bases outside gene matches: 10. The CDR3 has 13 residues. The isolated RNA, all of it, was reverse transcribed, so expressed TCRB transcripts were what got sequenced. About 3.7 million reads on average were seen across naive, central memory and regulatory T cell samples. Generated by immunoSEQ multiplex PCR, the TCRdb table keeps only in-frame clones and is missing some. The sample consists of around 240,000 clones, about 71% of them appearing once. It was via CD45RO/CCR7/CD25/CD127/CD95/CD27 that CD4+ naive, central memory, regulatory and stem cell-like memory cells were sorted.

The TCR comes from a man aged 30 to 45 in good health. The sequenced sample was naive CD4+ T cells from blood. The chain employs TRBV29-1 and TRBJ1-1; 9 bases agree with TRBD1. CDR3: CSVKGDRDLEAFF. In nucleotides, the CDR3 is TGCAGCGTGAAGGGGGACAGGGATCTAGAAGCTTTCTTT.